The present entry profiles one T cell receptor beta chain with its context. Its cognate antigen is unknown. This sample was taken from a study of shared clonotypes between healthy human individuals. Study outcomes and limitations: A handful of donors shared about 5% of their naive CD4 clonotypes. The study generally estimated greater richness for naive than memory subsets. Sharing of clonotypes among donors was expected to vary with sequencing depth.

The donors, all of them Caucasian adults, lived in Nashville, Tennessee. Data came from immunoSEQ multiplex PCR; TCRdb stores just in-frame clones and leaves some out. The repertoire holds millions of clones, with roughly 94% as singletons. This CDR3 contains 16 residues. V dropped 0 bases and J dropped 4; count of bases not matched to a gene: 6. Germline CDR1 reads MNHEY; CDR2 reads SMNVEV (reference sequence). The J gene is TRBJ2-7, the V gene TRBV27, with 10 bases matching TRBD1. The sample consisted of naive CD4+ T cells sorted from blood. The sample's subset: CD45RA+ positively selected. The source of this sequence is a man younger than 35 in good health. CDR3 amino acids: CASSLSTTGGGYEQYF. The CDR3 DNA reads TGTGCCAGCAGTTTATCGACGACAGGGGGCGGGTACGAGCAGTACTTC.